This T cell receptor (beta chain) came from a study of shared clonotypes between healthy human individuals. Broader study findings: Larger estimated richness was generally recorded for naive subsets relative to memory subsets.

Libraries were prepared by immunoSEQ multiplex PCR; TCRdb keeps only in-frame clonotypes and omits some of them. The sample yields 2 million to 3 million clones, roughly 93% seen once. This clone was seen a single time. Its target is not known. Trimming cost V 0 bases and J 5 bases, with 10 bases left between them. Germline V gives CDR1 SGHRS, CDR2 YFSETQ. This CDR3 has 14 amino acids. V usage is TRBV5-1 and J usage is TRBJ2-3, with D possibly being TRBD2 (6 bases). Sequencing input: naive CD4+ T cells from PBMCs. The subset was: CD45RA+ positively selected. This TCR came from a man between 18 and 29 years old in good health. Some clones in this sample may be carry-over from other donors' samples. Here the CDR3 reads CASSLVVSGDTQYF. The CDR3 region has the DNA TGCGCCAGCAGCTTGGTCGTTAGCGGAGATACGCAGTATTTT.